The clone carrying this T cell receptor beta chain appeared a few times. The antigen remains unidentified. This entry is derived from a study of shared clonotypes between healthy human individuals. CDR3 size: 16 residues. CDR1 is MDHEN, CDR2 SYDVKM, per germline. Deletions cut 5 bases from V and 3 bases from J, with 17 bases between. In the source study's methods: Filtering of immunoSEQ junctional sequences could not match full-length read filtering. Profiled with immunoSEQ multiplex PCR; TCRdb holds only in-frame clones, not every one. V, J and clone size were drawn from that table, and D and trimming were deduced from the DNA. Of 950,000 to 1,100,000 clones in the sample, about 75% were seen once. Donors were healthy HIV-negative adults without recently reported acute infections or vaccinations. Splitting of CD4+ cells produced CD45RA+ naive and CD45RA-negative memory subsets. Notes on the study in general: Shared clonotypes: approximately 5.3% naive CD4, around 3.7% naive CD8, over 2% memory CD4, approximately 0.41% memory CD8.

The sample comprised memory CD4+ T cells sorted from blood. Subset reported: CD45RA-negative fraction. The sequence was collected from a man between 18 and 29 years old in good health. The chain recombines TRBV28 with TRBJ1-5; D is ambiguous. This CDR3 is CASSPHDTGHNQPQHF. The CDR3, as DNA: TGTGCCAGCAGTCCCCACGACACCGGGCACAATCAGCCCCAGCATTTT.